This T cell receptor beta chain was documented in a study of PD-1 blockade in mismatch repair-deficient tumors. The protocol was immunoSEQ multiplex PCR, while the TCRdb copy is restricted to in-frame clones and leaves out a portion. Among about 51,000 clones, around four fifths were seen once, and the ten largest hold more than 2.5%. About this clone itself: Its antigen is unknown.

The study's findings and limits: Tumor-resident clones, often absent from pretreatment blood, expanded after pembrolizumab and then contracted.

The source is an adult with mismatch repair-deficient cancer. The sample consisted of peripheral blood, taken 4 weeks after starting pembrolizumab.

For the CDR3, the DNA is TGTGCCAGCAGTCAAGGAGTAGCGGGAGAGACCCAGTACTTC. This translates into CASSQGVAGETQYF. The chain carries TRBV7-2 and TRBJ2-5; TRBD2 aligns across 7 bases. V shed 6 bases and J 4 bases; nucleotides not matched to a gene: 8. Germline V gene sequence: CDR1 SGHTA, CDR2 FQGNSA. The CDR3 has 14 amino acids.